This T cell receptor beta chain was recorded in a study of cytomegalovirus exposure and HLA in healthy donors. Whole-study results and caveats: Researchers counted around 180 TCR beta chains as cytomegalovirus-associated. Other equally common chains were less clonally expanded than HLA-associated TCR beta chains, a later analysis showed. HLA-A and HLA-B allele assignments for most subjects were reportedly predicted accurately using TCR beta sequences.

Amplification used 60 Vbeta primers and 13 Jbeta primers. The method was immunoSEQ multiplex PCR; TCRdb's version includes in-frame clones alone and lacks a portion of them. The profile shows about 97,000 clones, under 85% of them singletons. Remarks on this clone: Its antigen is as yet unknown.

The source of this sequence is a woman aged 40 to 50 in good health and CMV-seronegative. The specimen sequenced was PBMCs.

CDR3 nucleotides: TGTGCCAGCAGCTTAGGGGGACTAGCCCTAAATAGGCAGTATTTT. It codes for CASSLGGLALNRQYF. The rearrangement joins TRBV7-6 to TRBJ2-3, with 9 bases that match TRBD2. Germline CDR1 is SGHVS and CDR2 is FNYEAQ. The CDR3 consists of 15 residues. Trimming took 1 base from V and 11 from J; bases not matched to a gene: 10. Variable domain in full (rest from reference TRBV7-6 and TRBJ2-3): GAGVSQSPRYKVTKRGQDVALRCDPISGHVSLYWYRQALGQGPEFLTYFNYEAQQDKSGLPNDRFSAERPEGSISTLTIQRTEQRDSAMYRCASSLGGLALNRQYFGPGTRLTVL.